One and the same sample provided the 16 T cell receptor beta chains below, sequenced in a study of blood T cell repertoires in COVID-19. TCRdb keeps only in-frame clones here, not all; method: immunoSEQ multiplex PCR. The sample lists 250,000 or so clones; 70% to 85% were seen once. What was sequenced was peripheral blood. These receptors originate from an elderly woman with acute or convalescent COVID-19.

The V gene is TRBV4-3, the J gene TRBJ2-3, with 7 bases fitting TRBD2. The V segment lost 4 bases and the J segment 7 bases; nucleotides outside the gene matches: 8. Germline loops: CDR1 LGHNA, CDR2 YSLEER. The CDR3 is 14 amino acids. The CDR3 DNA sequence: TGCGCCAGCAGCCTTCTAACTAGCGAGAATACGCAGTATTTT. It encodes CASSLLTSENTQYF.

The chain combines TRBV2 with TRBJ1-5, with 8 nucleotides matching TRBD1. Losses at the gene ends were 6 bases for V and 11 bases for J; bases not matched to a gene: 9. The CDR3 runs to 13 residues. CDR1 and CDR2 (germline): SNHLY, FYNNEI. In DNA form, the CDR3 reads TGTGCCAGCAGATTTCAGGGGGCAGGGGCCCAGCATTTT. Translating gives CASRFQGAGAQHF.

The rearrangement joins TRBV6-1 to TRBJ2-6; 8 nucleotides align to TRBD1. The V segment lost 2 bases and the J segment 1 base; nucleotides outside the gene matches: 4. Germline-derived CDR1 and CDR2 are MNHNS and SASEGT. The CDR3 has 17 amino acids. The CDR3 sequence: CASSEQGATSGANVLTF. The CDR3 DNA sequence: TGTGCCAGCAGTGAACAGGGGGCCACTTCTGGGGCCAACGTCCTGACTTTC.

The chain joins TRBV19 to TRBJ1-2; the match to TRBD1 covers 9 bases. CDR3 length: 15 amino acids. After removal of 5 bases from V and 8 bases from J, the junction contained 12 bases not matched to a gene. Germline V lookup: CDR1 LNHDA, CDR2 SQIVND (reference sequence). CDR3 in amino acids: CASSVPQGAPWGYTF. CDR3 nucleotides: TGTGCCAGTAGTGTTCCACAGGGGGCCCCATGGGGCTACACCTTC.

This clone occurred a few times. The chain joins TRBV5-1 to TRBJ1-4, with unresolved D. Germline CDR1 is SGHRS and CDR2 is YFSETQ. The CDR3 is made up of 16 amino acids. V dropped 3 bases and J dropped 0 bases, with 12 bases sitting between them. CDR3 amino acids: CASSSRATATNEKLFF. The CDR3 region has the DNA TGCGCCAGCAGCTCCCGAGCAACTGCAACTAATGAAAAACTGTTTTTT.

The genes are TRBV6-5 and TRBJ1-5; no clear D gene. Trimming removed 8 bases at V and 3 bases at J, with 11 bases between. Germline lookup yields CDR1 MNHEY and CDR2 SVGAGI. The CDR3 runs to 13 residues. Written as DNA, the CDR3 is TGTGCCAGCCAAACGAGGATCAATCAGCCCCAGCATTTT. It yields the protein CASQTRINQPQHF.

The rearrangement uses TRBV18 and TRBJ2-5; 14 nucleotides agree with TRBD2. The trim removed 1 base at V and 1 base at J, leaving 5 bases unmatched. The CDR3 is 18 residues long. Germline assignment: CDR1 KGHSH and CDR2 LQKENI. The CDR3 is CASSPRLAGGPFQETQYF. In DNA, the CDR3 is TGTGCCAGCTCACCACGACTAGCGGGGGGGCCCTTCCAAGAGACCCAGTACTTC.

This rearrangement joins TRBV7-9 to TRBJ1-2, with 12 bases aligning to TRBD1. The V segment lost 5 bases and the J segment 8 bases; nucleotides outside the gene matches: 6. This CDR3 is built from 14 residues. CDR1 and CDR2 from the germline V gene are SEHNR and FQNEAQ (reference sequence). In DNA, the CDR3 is TGTGCCAGCAGCGAGGGACAGGGGGCAGTCGGCTACACCTTC. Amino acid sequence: CASSEGQGAVGYTF.

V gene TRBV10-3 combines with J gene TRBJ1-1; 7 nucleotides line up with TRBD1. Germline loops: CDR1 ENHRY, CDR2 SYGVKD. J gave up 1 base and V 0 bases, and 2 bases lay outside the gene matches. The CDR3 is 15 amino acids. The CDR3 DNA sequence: TGTGCCATCAGTGAGTCGGGACAGAGGAACACTGAAGCTTTCTTT. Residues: CAISESGQRNTEAFF.

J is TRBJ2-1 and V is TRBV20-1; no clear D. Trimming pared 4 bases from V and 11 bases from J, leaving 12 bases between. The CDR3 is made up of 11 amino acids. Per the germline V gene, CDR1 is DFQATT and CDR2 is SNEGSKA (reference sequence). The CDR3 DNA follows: TGCAGTGCTATATTAGCCTTCCAGCAGTTCTTC. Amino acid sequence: CSAILAFQQFF.

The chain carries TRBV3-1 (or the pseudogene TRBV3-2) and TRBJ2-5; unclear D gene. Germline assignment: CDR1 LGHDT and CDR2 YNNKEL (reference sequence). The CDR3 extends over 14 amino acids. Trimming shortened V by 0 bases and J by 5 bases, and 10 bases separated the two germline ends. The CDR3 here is CASSQEALSETQYF. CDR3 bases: TGTGCCAGCAGCCAAGAGGCACTAAGTGAGACCCAGTACTTC.

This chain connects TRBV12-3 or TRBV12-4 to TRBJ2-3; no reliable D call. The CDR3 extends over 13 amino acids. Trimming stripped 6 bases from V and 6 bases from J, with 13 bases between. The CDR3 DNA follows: TGTGCCAGCAGGCAGGCCTCCTCCGATACGCAGTATTTT. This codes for CASRQASSDTQYF.

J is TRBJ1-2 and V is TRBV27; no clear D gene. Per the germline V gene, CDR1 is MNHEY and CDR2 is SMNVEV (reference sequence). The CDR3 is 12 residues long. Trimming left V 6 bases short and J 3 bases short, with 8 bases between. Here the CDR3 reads CASRGADYGYTF. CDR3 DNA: TGTGCCAGCAGGGGCGCCGACTATGGCTACACCTTC.

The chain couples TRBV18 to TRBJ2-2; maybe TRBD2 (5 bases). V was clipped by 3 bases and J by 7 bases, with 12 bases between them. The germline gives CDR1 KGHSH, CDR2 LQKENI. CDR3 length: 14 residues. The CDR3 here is CASSPQSSDGELFF. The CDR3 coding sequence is TGTGCCAGCTCACCGCAGAGTAGCGACGGGGAGCTGTTTTTT.

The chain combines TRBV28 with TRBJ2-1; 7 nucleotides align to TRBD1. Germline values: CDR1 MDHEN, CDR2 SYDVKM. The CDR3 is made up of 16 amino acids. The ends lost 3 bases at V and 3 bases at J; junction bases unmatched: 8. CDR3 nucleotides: TGTGCCAGCAGTTTGAGCCCGGGACAGAACTACAATGAGCAGTTCTTC. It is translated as CASSLSPGQNYNEQFF.

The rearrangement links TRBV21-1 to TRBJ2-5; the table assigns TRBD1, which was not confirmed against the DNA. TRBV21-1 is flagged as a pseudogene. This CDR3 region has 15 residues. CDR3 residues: CASSIGVNRVKAQYF. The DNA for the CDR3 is TGTGCCAGCAGCATAGGGGTGAACAGGGTGAAGGCCCAGTACTTC.